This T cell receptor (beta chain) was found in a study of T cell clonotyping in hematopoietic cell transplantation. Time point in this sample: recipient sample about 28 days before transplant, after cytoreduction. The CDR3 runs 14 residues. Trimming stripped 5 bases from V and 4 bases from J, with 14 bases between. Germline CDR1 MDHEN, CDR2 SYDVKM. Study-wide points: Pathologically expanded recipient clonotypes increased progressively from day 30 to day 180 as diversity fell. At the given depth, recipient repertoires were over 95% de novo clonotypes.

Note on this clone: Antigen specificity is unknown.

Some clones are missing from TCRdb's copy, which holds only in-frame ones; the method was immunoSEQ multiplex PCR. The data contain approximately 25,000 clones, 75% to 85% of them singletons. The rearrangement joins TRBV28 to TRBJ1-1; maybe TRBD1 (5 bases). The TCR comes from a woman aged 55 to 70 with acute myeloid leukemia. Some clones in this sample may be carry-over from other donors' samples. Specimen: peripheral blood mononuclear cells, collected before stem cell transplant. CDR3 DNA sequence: TGTGCCAGCAGTAGCGGGCAGGGATTCACTGAAGCTTTCTTT. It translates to CASSSGQGFTEAFF. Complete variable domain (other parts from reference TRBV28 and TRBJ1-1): DVKVTQSSRYLVKRTGEKVFLECVQDMDHENMFWYRQDPGLGLRLIYFSYDVKMKEKGDIPEGYSVSREKKERFSLILESASTNQTSMYLCASSSGQGFTEAFFGQGTRLTVV.